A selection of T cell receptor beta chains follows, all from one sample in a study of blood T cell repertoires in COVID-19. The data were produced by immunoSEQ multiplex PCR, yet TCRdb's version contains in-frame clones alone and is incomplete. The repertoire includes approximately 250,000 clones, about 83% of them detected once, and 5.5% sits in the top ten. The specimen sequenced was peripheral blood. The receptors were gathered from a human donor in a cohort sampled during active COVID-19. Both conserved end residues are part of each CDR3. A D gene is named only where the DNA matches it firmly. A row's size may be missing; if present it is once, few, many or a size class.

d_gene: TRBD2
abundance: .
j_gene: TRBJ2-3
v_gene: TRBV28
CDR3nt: TGTGCCAGCAGCTCCGGGACTAGCGGGAGTAGAGATACGCAGTATTTT
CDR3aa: CASSSGTSGSRDTQYF

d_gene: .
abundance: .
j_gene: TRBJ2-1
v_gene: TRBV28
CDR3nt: TGTGCCAGCAGTTTCCCCAACCGACTAGTCAGCGAGCAGTTCTTC
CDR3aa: CASSFPNRLVSEQFF

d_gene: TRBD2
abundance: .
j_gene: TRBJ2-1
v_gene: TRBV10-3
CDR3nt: TGTGCCATCAACGGACTAGCGGGAGTTAATGAGCAGTTCTTC
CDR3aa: CAINGLAGVNEQFF

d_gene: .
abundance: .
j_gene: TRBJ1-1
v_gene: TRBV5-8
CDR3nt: TGTGCCAGCAGCTTGGTGCGGACAAGGAACACTGAAGCTTTCTTT
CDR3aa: CASSLVRTRNTEAFF

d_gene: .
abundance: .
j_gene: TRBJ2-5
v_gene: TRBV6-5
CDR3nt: TGTGCCAGCATCGCGCAAGAGACCCAGTACTTC
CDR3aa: CASIAQETQYF

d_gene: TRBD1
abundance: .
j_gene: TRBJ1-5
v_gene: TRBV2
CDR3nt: TGTGCCAGCGGACAGGGCAATCAGCCCCAGCATTTT
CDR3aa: CASGQGNQPQHF

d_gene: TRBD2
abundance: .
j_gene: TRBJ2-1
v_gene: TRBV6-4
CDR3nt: TGTGCCAGCAGTGACTCTTTTAGGACTAGTATCAATGAGCAGTTCTTC
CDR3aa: CASSDSFRTSINEQFF

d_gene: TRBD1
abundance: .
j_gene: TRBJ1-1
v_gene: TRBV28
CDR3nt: TGTGCCAGCAGACAGACAGGGGCCCTGAACACTGAAGCTTTCTTT
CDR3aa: CASRQTGALNTEAFF

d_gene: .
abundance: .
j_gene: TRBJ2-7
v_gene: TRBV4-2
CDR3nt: TGTGCCAGCAGCCTAAGGGGGACCCAGGGGGGCTACGAGCAGTACTTC
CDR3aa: CASSLRGTQGGYEQYF

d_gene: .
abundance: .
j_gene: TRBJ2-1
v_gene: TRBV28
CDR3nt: TGTGCCAGCAGTCCCTGGACTGAGGCGAATGAGCAGTTCTTC
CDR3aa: CASSPWTEANEQFF

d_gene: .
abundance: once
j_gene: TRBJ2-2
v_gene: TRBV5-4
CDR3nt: TGTGCCAGCAATCTCGGACTGAAGGGGGAGCTGTTTTTT
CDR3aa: CASNLGLKGELFF

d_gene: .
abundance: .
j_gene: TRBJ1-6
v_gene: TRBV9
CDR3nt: TGTGCCAGCAGCGCTGGACAGCAGTATAATTCACCCCTCCACTTT
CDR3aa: CASSAGQQYNSPLHF

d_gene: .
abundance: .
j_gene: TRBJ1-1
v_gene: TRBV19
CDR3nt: TGTGCCAGTAGTATAGGAGGTTTGGGGGGGACTGAAGCTTTCTTT
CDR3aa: CASSIGGLGGTEAFF

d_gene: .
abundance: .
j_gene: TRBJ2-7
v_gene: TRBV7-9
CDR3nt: TGTGCCAGCAGCTTAGAAGCTCCCCCCTACGAGCAGTACTTC
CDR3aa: CASSLEAPPYEQYF

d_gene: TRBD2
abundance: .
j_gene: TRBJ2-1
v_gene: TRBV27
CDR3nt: TGTGCCAGCAGTAAGCTAGCGGGAGGTGGTAATGAGCAGTTCTTC
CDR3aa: CASSKLAGGGNEQFF

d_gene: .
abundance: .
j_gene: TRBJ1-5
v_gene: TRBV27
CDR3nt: TGTGCCAGCAGTTTACACAGGCCTAATAGCAATCAGCCCCAGCATTTT
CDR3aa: CASSLHRPNSNQPQHF

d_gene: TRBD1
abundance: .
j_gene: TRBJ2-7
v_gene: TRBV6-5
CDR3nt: TGTGCCAGCAGCCGGGGACAGGGCCACGAGCAGTACTTC
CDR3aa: CASSRGQGHEQYF

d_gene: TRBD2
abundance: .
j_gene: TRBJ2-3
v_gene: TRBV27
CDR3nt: TGTGCCAGCAGTTTAGCTAGCGGCCGCACAGATACGCAGTATTTT
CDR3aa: CASSLASGRTDTQYF

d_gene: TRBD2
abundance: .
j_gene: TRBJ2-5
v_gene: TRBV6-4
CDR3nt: TGTGCCAGCAGTTTTTCGGCGGGAGGAGGAGAGACCCAGTACTTC
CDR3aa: CASSFSAGGGETQYF

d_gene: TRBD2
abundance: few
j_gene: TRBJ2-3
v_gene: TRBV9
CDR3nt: TGTGCCAGCAGCGGCCGGACTAGCGGGAGGGAGGGCACAGATACGCAGTATTTT
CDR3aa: CASSGRTSGREGTDTQYF

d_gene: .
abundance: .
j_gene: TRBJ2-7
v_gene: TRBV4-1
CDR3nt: TGCGCCAGCAGCCAAATCCCGGACATTTCCTACGAGCAGTACTTC
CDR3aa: CASSQIPDISYEQYF

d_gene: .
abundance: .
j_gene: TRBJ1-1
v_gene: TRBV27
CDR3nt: TGTGCCAGCAGTTTAATCGAAGCCACTGAAGCTTTCTTT
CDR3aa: CASSLIEATEAFF

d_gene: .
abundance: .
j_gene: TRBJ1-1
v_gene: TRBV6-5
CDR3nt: TGTGCCAGCAGGATACACCGGAACACTGAAGCTTTCTTT
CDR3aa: CASRIHRNTEAFF

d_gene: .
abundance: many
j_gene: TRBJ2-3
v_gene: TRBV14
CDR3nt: TGTGCCAGCAGCCCGCCCCTCGGGGATACGCAGTATTTT
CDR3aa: CASSPPLGDTQYF

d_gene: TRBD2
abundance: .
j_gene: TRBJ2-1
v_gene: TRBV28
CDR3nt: TGTGCCAGCAGTTCGGGAGGGCGAGTCGATGAGCAGTTCTTC
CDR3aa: CASSSGGRVDEQFF

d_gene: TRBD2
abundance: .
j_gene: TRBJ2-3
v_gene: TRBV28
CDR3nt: TGTGCCAGCTCCACGACCGCGGGAGGGACAGATACGCAGTATTTT
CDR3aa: CASSTTAGGTDTQYF

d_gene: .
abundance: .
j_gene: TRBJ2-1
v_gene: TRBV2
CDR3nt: TGTGCCAGCAGTGAATCCATTGAGCAGTTCTTC
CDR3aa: CASSESIEQFF

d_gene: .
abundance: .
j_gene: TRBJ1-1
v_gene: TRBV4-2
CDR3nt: TGTGCCAGCAGCCAAGAACCCACAGCCCAGAACACTGAAGCTTTCTTT
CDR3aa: CASSQEPTAQNTEAFF

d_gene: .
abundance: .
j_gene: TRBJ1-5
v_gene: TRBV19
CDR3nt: TGTGCCAGTAGTATTGGGACCGGTACAGGGCAGCCCCAGCATTTT
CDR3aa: CASSIGTGTGQPQHF

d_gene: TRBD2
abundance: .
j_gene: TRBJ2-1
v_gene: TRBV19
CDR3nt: TGTGCCAGTAGTGTGCCGGGGGGTGAGCAGTTCTTC
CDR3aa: CASSVPGGEQFF

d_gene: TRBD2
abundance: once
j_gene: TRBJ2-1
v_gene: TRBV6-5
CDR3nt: TGTGCCAGCAGTTACGACTTTAGCGGGTCCAAGGATGAGCAGTTCTTC
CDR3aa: CASSYDFSGSKDEQFF

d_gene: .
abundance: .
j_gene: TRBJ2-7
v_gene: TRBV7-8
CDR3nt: TGTGCCAGCAGCTTAGGTGCGAAACCGAGTACCTACGAGCAGTACTTC
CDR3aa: CASSLGAKPSTYEQYF

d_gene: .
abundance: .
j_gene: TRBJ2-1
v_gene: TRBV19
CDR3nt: TGTGCCAGTAGTCCTCCGACTAGGTCGCACAATGAGCAGTTCTTC
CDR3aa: CASSPPTRSHNEQFF

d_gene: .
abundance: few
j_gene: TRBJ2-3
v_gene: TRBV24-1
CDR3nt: TGTGCCACCAGTGCGGCTGACAGAGTTACGGATACGCAGTATTTT
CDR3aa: CATSAADRVTDTQYF

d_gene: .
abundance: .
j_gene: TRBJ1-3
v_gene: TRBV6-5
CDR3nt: TGTGCCAGCAGTCCAGAGGGGGTAAACACCATATATTTT
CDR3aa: CASSPEGVNTIYF

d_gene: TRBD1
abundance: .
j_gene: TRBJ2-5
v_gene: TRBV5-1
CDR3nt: TGCGCCAGCAGCTCAGGACAGGTACAAGAGACCCAGTACTTC
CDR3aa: CASSSGQVQETQYF

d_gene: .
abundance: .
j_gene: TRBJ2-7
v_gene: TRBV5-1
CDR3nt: TGCGCCAGCAGTCCGGGCTCCTACGAGCAGTACTTC
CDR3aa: CASSPGSYEQYF

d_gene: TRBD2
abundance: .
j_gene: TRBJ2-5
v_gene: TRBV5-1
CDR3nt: TGCGCCAGCAGCCGACAACCGAGTAGCGGGCTGTCAGAGACCCAGTACTTC
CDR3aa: CASSRQPSSGLSETQYF

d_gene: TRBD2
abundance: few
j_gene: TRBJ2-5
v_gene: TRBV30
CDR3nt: TGTGCCTGCACGGGGGGGGCGGGGACCCAGTACTTC
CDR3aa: CACTGGAGTQYF

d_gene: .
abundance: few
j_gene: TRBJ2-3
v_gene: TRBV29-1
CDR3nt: TGCAGCGTCCCCGGCGGGAGCACAGATACGCAGTATTTT
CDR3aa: CSVPGGSTDTQYF

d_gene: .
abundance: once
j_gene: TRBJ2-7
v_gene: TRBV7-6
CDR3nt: TGTGCCAGCAGCTTAGTGGTCGGAGCGGGTGGGGGAGGCGAGCAGTACTTC
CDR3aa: CASSLVVGAGGGGEQYF